One and the same sample provided the 17 T cell receptor beta chains below, sequenced in a study of PD-L1 blockade in urothelial cancer listed by TCRdb under 2017. The intended sense of this specimen's time point label: pretreatment peripheral blood. Libraries were prepared through the immunoSEQ multiplex PCR assay. In TCRdb, the immuneACCESS table is reduced to in-frame sequences with V and J assigned. These tables do not hold every clone; where another copy was compared, an unresolved V gene accounts for under half, and the others remain unexplained. The table for this sample lists about 55,000 clones; around 72% of them were counted only once. The ten largest clones add up to less than 5% of the sample. The source was PBMCs, collected around atezolizumab (anti-PD-L1) treatment. These receptors were taken from a man aged 70-80 years with urothelial cancer.

The chain carries TRBV5-5 and TRBJ1-2; weak D call: TRBD1 (6 bases). The germline gives CDR1 SGHKS, CDR2 YYEKEE (reference sequence). Between the trimmed V and J ends, which lost 5 bases and 2 bases, there was a span of 10 bases. The CDR3 sequence is 13 residues long. The CDR3 sequence: CASSSGQNYGYTF. CDR3 coding DNA: TGTGCCAGCAGTTCCGGACAGAACTATGGCTACACCTTC.

The V gene is TRBV6-6, the J gene TRBJ1-5; a weak D match, TRBD1 (6 bases). The germline gives CDR1 MNHNY, CDR2 SVGAGI (reference sequence). The length of the CDR3 is 14 residues. V lost 5 bases to trimming and J lost 4 bases, with 12 bases between them. The CDR3 nucleotides read TGTGCCAGCAGTCTATTAACAGGGAATCAGCCCCAGCATTTT. Protein: CASSLLTGNQPQHF.

As DNA, the CDR3 is TGTGCCAGCAGCCATCCCACAGGGGCTAGCACAGATACGCAGTATTTT. It translates to CASSHPTGASTDTQYF. The chain uses TRBV4-2 and TRBJ2-3, with 7 nucleotides matching TRBD1. The CDR3 loop spans 16 amino acids. Germline-derived CDR1 and CDR2 are LGHNA and YNFKEQ. With V trimmed by 3 bases and J by 0 bases, 6 bases remained unmatched.

The chain recombines TRBV5-4 with TRBJ2-1; D possibly corresponds to TRBD1 (6 bases). Germline V CDR1 and CDR2: SGHNT, YYREEE (reference sequence). The CDR3 has 15 amino acids. The V end lost 4 bases, the J end lost 4 bases, and 15 bases lay between the germline ends. CDR3 protein: CASSPDSLQYNEQFF. The CDR3 DNA reads TGTGCCAGCAGCCCGGACAGCCTCCAATACAATGAGCAGTTCTTC. Looking up the rest from reference TRBV5-4 and TRBJ2-1 gives the full variable domain: ETGVTQSPTHLIKTRGQQVTLRCSSQSGHNTVSWYQQALGQGPQFIFQYYREEENGRGNFPPRFSGLQFPNYSSELNVNALELDDSALYLCASSPDSLQYNEQFFGPGTRLTVL.

The V call is TRBV20-1, the J call TRBJ1-2, with D perhaps matching TRBD1 (6 bases). The CDR3 has 11 amino acids. The germline gives CDR1 DFQATT, CDR2 SNEGSKA (reference sequence). V lost 6 bases to trimming and J lost 3 bases, with 8 bases between them. CDR3 protein: CSAAGDYGYTF. The CDR3 region has the DNA TGCAGTGCAGCAGGGGACTATGGCTACACCTTC.

The chain couples TRBV4-2 to TRBJ1-5; perhaps TRBD1 as D (5 bases). From germline, CDR1 is LGHNA and CDR2 YNFKEQ. Trimming took off 1 base at V and 0 bases at J, with 16 bases between the two ends. This CDR3 contains 18 residues. CDR3 residues: CASSQGNSGGYSNQPQHF. The CDR3 DNA reads TGTGCCAGCAGCCAAGGAAACTCGGGGGGGTATAGCAATCAGCCCCAGCATTTT.

The chain has TRBV9 and TRBJ2-6; D call uncertain. The CDR3 sequence is 15 residues long. Trimming took 1 base from V and 4 from J, leaving 9 bases between them. The V gene's germline CDR1 is SGDLS and CDR2 YYNGEE. CDR3 bases: TGTGCCAGCAGCGTACTGGCGGTCGGGGCCAACGTCCTGACTTTC. Its protein is CASSVLAVGANVLTF.

V is TRBV5-4 and J is TRBJ1-1; 7 nucleotides agree with TRBD1. CDR1 is SGHNT, CDR2 YYREEE, per germline (reference sequence). J lost 10 bases, V lost 4 bases, and 10 bases had no gene match. This CDR3 is 13 amino acids long. The CDR3 nucleotides are TGTGCCAGCAGCCCGTCAGGGGGGATCGCAGCTTTCTTT. Amino acids: CASSPSGGIAAFF.

The chain employs TRBV7-2 and TRBJ1-1; 11 bases line up with TRBD1. This CDR3 comprises 16 residues. Looked up from germline, CDR1 is SGHTA and CDR2 is FQGNSA. V gave up 5 bases and J gave up 3 bases; unmatched junction bases: 8. The CDR3 here is CASSPRTGGKDTEAFF. The DNA for the CDR3 is TGTGCCAGCAGCCCTAGGACAGGGGGCAAGGACACTGAAGCTTTCTTT.

The gene calls are TRBV11-1 and TRBJ2-2; TRBD1 agrees at 7 bases. CDR1 and CDR2 from the germline V gene are SGHAT and FQDESV (reference sequence). The V segment lost 1 base and the J segment 7 bases; nucleotides outside the gene matches: 3. The CDR3 sequence is 14 residues long. CDR3 sequence: CASSLGGGGGELFF. The CDR3, as DNA: TGTGCCAGCAGCTTAGGAGGGGGCGGCGGGGAGCTGTTTTTT.

In its sample, this clone was seen once. The V and J genes are TRBV10-3 and TRBJ2-3; 8 nucleotides agree with TRBD2. V lost 8 bases and J lost 0; bases outside the gene matches: 4. Germline CDR1 reads ENHRY; CDR2 reads SYGVKD. The CDR3 totals 14 residues. Written as DNA, the CDR3 is TGTGCCATCCGCTCTAGCGGGAGCACAGATACGCAGTATTTT. It specifies CAIRSSGSTDTQYF.

This clone showed up just once. The chain has TRBV14 and TRBJ2-2; 7 bases are a match to TRBD2. This CDR3 contains 13 residues. Germline V CDR1 and CDR2: SGHDN, FVKESK. The J segment lost 6 bases and the V segment lost 5 bases, leaving 3 bases of the junction unmatched. The CDR3 nucleotides are TGTGCCAGCAGCGATCGGGGGGCCGGGGAGCTGTTTTTT. Its translation: CASSDRGAGELFF.

J is TRBJ2-1 and V is TRBV5-1, with 13 bases matching TRBD2. Losses at the gene ends were 4 bases for V and 5 bases for J; bases not matched to a gene: 3. This CDR3 has 15 amino acids. CDR1 SGHRS and CDR2 YFSETQ come from the germline V gene. Written as DNA, the CDR3 is TGCGCCAGCAGCGAAACTAGCGGGAGGGACAATGAGCAGTTCTTC. Protein: CASSETSGRDNEQFF.

CDR3 amino acids: CASSGLADSDEQYF. DNA of the CDR3: TGTGCCAGCAGCGGACTAGCGGACTCGGACGAGCAGTACTTC. The chain has TRBV9 and TRBJ2-7, with 9 positions matching TRBD2. The CDR3 consists of 14 residues. Germline V gives CDR1 SGDLS, CDR2 YYNGEE. V lost 3 bases to trimming and J lost 5 bases; unmatched junction nucleotides: 6.

CDR3 coding DNA: TGTGCCAGCAGCGCCCGGGGGGCTGAGCAGTTCTTC. This encodes CASSARGAEQFF. The V call is TRBV6-1, the J call TRBJ2-1; possible D gene TRBD2, 7 bases. Germline V lookup: CDR1 MNHNS, CDR2 SASEGT. This CDR3 comprises 12 residues. Trimming took 6 bases from V and 9 from J, leaving 12 bases between them.

This chain connects TRBV25-1 to TRBJ1-2; TRBD1 aligns across 7 bases. Germline V gene data show CDR1 as MGHDK and CDR2 as SYGVNS. Trimming at V came to 5 bases and at J to 2 bases, leaving 5 bases not matched to a gene. CDR3 size: 14 residues. This CDR3 is CASSTLTGNYGYTF. Written as DNA, the CDR3 is TGTGCCAGCAGTACCTTGACAGGGAACTATGGCTACACCTTC.

The chain couples TRBV7-9 to TRBJ1-4; no reliable D call. The germline gives CDR1 SEHNR, CDR2 FQNEAQ (reference sequence). V lost 8 bases, J lost 5 bases, and 12 bases lay in between. This CDR3 has 13 residues. The CDR3 region has the DNA TGTGCCAGCGGAATCAGCGGCAATGAAAAACTGTTTTTT. This codes for CASGISGNEKLFF.